This TCR beta chain was sequenced during a study of blood T cell repertoires in COVID-19. Turning to the study itself: Sites across the United States, Italy and Spain contributed samples from acute and convalescent COVID-19. PBMCs, B-cell-depleted T cells, or T cells provided the cDNA or gDNA that made up the material.

Original analysis: By means of reference gene primer amplification, nucleated cell counts were estimated. Some clones are missing from TCRdb's copy, which holds only in-frame ones; the method was immunoSEQ multiplex PCR. V and J calls and clone size are copied from that table; D and trimming were computed from the DNA. This repertoire shows under 350,000 clones, roughly 87% found once; its top ten account for 10% to 15%. V lost 4 bases, J lost 13 bases, and 13 bases stayed unmatched. CDR1 and CDR2 (germline): MNHEY, SVGAGI. This CDR3 has 16 residues. The sample comprised peripheral blood. The genes are TRBV6-5 and TRBJ2-2, with TRBD2 matching 12 bases. The clonotype was recovered from a human donor in a cohort sampled during active COVID-19. CDR3 DNA sequence: TGTGCCAGCAGTTCTAGCGGGAGGGCCCCAGGGATAGGGCTGTTTTTT. The encoded protein is CASSSSGRAPGIGLFF.